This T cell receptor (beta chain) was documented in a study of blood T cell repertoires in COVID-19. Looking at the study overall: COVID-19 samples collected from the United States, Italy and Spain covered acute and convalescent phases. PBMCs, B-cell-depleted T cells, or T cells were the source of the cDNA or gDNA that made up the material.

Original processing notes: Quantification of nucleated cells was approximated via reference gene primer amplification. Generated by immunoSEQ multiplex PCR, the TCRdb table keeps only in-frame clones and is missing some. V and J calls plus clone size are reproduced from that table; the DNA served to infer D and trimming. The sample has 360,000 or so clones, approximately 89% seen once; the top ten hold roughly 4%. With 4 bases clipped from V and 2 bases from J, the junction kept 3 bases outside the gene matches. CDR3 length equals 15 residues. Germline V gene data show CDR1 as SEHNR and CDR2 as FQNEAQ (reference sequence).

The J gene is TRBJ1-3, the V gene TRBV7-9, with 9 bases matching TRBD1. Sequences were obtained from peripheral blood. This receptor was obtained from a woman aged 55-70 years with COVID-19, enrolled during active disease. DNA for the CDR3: TGTGCCAGCAGCTCATGGGACAGGGCTGGAAACACCATATATTTT. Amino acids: CASSSWDRAGNTIYF. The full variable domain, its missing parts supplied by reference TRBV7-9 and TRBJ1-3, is DTGVSQNPRHKITKRGQNVTFRCDPISEHNRLYWYRQTLGQGPEFLTYFQNEAQLEKSRLLSDRFSAERPKGSFSTLEIQRTEQGDSAMYLCASSSWDRAGNTIYFGEGSWLTVV.